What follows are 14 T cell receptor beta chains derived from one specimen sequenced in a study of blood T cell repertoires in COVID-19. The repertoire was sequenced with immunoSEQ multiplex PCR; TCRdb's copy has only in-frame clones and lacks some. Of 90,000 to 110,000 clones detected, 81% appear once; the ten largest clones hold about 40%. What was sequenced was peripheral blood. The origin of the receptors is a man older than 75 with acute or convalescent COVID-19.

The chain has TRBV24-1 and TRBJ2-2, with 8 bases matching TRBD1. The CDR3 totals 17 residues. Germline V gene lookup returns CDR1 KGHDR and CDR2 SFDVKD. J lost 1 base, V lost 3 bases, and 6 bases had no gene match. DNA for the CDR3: TGTGCCACCAGTGATCAGTACGGGACAGGGAACACCGGGGAGCTGTTTTTT. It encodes CATSDQYGTGNTGELFF.

The CDR3 DNA is TGTGCCAGCAGGACCCCAACGGGACAATCTAACTATGGCTACACCTTC. Its protein is CASRTPTGQSNYGYTF. This chain connects TRBV28 to TRBJ1-2; a possible D gene is TRBD1 (6 bases). The CDR3 contains 16 residues. CDR1 MDHEN and CDR2 SYDVKM come from the germline V gene. V was clipped by 6 bases and J by 0 bases, with 17 bases between them.

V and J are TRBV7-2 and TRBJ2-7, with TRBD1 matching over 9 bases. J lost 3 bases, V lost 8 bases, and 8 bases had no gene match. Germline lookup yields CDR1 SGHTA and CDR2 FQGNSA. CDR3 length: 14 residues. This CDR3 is CASGRDRGVYEQYF. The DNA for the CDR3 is TGTGCCAGCGGCCGCGACAGGGGGGTCTACGAGCAGTACTTC.

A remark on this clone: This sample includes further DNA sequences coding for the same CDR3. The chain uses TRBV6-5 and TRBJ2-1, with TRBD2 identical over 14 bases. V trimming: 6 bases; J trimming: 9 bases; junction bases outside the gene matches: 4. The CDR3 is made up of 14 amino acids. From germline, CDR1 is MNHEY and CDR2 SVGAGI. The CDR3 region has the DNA TGTGCCAGCAGGGGACTAGCGGGAGTTGGTGAGCAGTTCTTC. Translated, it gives CASRGLAGVGEQFF.

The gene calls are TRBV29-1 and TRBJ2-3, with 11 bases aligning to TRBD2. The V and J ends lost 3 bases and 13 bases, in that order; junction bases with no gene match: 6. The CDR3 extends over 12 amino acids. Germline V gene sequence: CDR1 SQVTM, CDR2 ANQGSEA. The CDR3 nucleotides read TGCAGCGTTGAGCCGACTAGCGGGACGGAGTATTTT. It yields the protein CSVEPTSGTEYF.

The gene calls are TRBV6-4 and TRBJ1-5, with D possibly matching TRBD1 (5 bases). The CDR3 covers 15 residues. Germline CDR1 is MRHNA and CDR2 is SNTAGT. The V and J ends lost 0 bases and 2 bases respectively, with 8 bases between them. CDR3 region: CASSDSIRGNQPQHF. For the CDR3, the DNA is TGTGCCAGCAGTGACTCGATCAGGGGCAATCAGCCCCAGCATTTT.

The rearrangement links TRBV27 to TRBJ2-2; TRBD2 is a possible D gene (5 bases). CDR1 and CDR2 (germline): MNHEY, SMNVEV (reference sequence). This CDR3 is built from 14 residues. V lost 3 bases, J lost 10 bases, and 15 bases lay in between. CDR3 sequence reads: CASSFRRRPLELFF. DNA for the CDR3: TGTGCCAGCAGTTTCAGGAGGCGGCCTCTGGAGCTGTTTTTT.

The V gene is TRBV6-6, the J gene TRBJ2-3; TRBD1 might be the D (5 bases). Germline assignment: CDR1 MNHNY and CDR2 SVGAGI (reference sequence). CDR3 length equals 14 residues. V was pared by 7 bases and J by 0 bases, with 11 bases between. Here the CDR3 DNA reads TGTGCCAGCAAGATGGGGCGTAGCACAGATACGCAGTATTTT. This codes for CASKMGRSTDTQYF.

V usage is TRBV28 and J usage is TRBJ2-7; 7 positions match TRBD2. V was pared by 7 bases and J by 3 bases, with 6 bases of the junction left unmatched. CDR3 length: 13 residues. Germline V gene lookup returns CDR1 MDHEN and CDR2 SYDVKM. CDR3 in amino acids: CASTGGSVYEQYF. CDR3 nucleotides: TGTGCCAGCACCGGGGGGTCCGTCTACGAGCAGTACTTC.

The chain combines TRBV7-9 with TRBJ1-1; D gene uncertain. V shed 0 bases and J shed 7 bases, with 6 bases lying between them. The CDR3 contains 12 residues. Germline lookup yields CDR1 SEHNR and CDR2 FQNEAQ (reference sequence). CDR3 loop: CASSLADYEAFF. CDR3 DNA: TGTGCCAGCAGCTTAGCGGACTATGAAGCTTTCTTT.

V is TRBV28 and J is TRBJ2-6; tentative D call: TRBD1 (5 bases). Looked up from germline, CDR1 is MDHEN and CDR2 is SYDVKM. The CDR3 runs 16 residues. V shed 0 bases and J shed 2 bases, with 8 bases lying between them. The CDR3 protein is CASSLWGRAGANVLTF. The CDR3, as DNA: TGTGCCAGCAGTTTATGGGGCAGGGCTGGGGCCAACGTCCTGACTTTC.

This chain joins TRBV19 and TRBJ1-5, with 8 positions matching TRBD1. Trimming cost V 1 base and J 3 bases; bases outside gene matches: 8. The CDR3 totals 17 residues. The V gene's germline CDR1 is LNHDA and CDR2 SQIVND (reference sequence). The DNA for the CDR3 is TGTGCCAGTAGTATAGTCCAACCGGGACAGGTCAATCAGCCCCAGCATTTT. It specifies CASSIVQPGQVNQPQHF.

The CDR3 coding sequence is TGTGCCAGCAGCGCCGGGCGGCGGGAGGATACGCAGTATTTT. Translated: CASSAGRREDTQYF. This sequence joins TRBV9 and TRBJ2-3, with 7 bases lining up with TRBD2. This CDR3 region has 14 residues. J was trimmed by 6 bases and V by 3 bases; bases with no gene match: 7. In germline, CDR1 is SGDLS, CDR2 YYNGEE.

CDR3 bases: TGTGCCAGCAGACCTGACAGGGGGAGGGAGTTCTTC. Its protein product is CASRPDRGREFF. J is TRBJ2-1 and V is TRBV6-5, with 9 bases matching TRBD1. CDR1 MNHEY and CDR2 SVGAGI come from the germline V gene. CDR3 length: 12 residues. V lost 6 bases and J lost 14; bases outside the gene matches: 8.